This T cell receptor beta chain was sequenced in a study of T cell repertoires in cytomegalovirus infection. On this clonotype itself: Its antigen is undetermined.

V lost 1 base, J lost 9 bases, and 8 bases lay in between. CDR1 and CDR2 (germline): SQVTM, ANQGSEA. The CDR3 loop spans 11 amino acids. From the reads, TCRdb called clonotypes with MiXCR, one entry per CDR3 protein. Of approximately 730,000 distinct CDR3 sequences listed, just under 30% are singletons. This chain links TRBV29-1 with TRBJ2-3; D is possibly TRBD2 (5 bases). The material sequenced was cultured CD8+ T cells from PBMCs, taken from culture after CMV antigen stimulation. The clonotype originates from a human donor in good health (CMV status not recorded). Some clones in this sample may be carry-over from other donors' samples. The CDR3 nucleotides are TGCAGCGTTGAAGTTAGAGGGACGCAGTATTTT. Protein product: CSVEVRGTQYF.